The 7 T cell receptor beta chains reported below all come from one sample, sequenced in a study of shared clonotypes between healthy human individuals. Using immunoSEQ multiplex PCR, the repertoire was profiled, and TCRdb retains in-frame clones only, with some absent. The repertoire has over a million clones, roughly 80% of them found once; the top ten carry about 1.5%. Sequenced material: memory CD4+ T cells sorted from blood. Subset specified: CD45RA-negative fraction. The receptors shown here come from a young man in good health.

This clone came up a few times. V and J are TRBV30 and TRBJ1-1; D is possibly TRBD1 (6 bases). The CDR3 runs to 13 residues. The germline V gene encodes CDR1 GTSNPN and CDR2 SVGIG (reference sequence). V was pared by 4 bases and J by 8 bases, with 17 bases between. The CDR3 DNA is TGTGCCTGGAACAGCGGGGGGGCTAGGGAAGCTTTCTTT. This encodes CAWNSGGAREAFF.

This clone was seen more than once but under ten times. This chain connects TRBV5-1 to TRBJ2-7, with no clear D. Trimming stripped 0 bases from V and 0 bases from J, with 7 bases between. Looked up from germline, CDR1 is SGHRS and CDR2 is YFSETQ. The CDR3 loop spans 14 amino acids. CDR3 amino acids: CASSLARISYEQYF. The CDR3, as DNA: TGCGCCAGCAGCTTGGCTCGGATCTCCTACGAGCAGTACTTC.

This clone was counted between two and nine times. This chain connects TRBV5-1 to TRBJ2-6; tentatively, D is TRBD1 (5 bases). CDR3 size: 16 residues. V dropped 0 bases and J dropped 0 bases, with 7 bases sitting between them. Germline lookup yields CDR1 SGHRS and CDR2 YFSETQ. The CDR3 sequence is CASSLDRNSGANVLTF. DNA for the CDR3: TGCGCCAGCAGCTTGGACAGGAACTCTGGGGCCAACGTCCTGACTTTC.

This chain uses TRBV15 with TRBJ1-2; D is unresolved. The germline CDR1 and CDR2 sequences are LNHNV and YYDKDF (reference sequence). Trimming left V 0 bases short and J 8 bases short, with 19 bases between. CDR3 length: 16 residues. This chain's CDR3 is CATSRDKEPLVGGYTF. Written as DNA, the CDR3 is TGTGCCACCAGCAGAGATAAGGAACCGCTGGTGGGGGGCTACACCTTC.

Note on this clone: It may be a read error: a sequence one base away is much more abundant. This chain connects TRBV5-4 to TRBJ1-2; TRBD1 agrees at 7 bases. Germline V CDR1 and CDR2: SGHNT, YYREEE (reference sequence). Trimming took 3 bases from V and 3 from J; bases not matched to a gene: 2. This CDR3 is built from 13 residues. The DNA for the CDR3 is TGTGCCAGCAGCTACGACAGGGACTATGGCTACACCTTC. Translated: CASSYDRDYGYTF.

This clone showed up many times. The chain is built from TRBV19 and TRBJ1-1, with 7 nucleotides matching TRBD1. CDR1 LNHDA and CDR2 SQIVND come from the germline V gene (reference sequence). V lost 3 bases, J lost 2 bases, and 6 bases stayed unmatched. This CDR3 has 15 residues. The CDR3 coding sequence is TGTGCCAGTAGTATCTTCGGGACAGATAACACTGAAGCTTTCTTT. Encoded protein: CASSIFGTDNTEAFF.

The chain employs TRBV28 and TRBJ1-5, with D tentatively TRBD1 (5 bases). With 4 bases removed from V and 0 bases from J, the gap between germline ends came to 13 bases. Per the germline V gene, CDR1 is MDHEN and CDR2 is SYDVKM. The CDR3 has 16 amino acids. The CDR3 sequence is CASSSVGGYSNQPQHF. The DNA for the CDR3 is TGTGCCAGCAGTTCCGTGGGGGGATATAGCAATCAGCCCCAGCATTTT.